Presented here are 15 T cell receptor beta chains from one specimen sequenced in a study of blood T cell repertoires in COVID-19. The protocol was immunoSEQ multiplex PCR, while the TCRdb copy is restricted to in-frame clones and leaves out a portion. The sample comprises hundreds of thousands of clones, more than 70% of which are singletons, and over 10% rests with the top ten. Source material: peripheral blood. The receptors derive from a woman aged 45-65 years with COVID-19, enrolled during active disease.

The chain combines TRBV9 with TRBJ2-3; 7 nucleotides line up with TRBD1. V shed 0 bases and J 4 bases; nucleotides not matched to a gene: 5. CDR3 length: 15 amino acids. CDR1 is SGDLS and CDR2 is YYNGEE in the germline V gene. CDR3: CASSVGVGGADTQYF. CDR3 bases: TGTGCCAGCAGCGTAGGTGTAGGGGGCGCAGATACGCAGTATTTT.

V gene TRBV11-1 combines with J gene TRBJ1-1; possibly TRBD1 for D (5 bases). Looked up from germline, CDR1 is SGHAT and CDR2 is FQDESV (reference sequence). The germline V and J ends were trimmed by 1 base and 4 bases, with 13 bases remaining between them. The CDR3 spans 15 residues. This CDR3 is CASSLGKVQATEAFF. As DNA, the CDR3 is TGTGCCAGCAGCTTAGGAAAGGTACAGGCCACTGAAGCTTTCTTT.

This chain uses TRBV12-3 or TRBV12-4 with TRBJ2-1; perhaps TRBD2 as D (6 bases). With 3 bases removed from V and 12 bases from J, the gap between germline ends came to 9 bases. This CDR3 region has 11 residues. The DNA for the CDR3 is TGTGCCAGCAGTTTCGGGGGTAGGCAGTTCTTC. It is translated as CASSFGGRQFF.

This clone has just a few counts. CDR3: CASKSEAYGYTF. The CDR3 nucleotides read TGTGCCAGCAAATCAGAGGCCTATGGCTACACCTTC. The V gene is TRBV6-5, the J gene TRBJ1-2; D unclear. The CDR3 extends over 12 amino acids. The germline CDR1 and CDR2 sequences are MNHEY and SVGAGI. Trimming left V 7 bases short and J 4 bases short, with 10 bases between.

The chain combines TRBV29-1 with TRBJ1-1; D possibly corresponds to TRBD1 (6 bases). The CDR3 runs 13 residues. Germline V gene data show CDR1 as SQVTM and CDR2 as ANQGSEA. CDR3 loop: CTTTAGAGTEAFF. The CDR3 bases are TGCACGACAACCGCGGGGGCGGGCACTGAAGCTTTCTTT.

As to this clone: A read error may account for a junction end that differs from germline. The chain couples TRBV6-1 to TRBJ2-4; D perhaps matches TRBD1 (6 bases). The germline CDR1 and CDR2 sequences are MNHNS and SASEGT. The length of the CDR3 is 13 residues. The CDR3 is CASSEELRDIKGF. CDR3 DNA sequence: TGTGCCAGCAGTGAAGAGCTTCGGGACATCAAGGGCTTC.

This clone was seen more than once but under ten times. The J gene is TRBJ2-7, the V gene TRBV28, with D perhaps matching TRBD2 (6 bases). This CDR3 comprises 15 residues. V lost 5 bases, J lost 3 bases, and 17 bases lay in between. From germline, CDR1 is MDHEN and CDR2 SYDVKM. The CDR3 sequence: CASSRAGLRSYEQYF. CDR3 in DNA: TGTGCCAGCAGTCGCGCGGGACTCCGGAGCTACGAGCAGTACTTC.

The V call is TRBV5-4, the J call TRBJ1-1, with 9 positions matching TRBD1. The V segment lost 0 bases and the J segment 2 bases; nucleotides outside the gene matches: 8. The CDR3 is 17 amino acids. Germline-derived CDR1 and CDR2 are SGHNT and YYREEE (reference sequence). The CDR3 sequence: CASSLGGQGMGNTEAFF. Here the CDR3 DNA reads TGTGCCAGCAGCTTGGGGGGACAGGGTATGGGAAACACTGAAGCTTTCTTT.

This chain joins TRBV6-5 and TRBJ1-2; maybe TRBD1 (5 bases). In germline, CDR1 is MNHEY, CDR2 SVGAGI. This CDR3 contains 14 residues. The V gene lost 6 bases and the J gene lost 8 bases, with 19 bases spanning the gap. The CDR3 reads CASRIPGDSGGYTF. The CDR3 nucleotides are TGTGCCAGCAGAATCCCCGGGGACTCGGGGGGCTACACCTTC.

The gene calls are TRBV9 and TRBJ1-1, with D unclear. V lost 4 bases and J 7 bases, leaving 14 bases between the germline ends. The CDR3 extends over 13 amino acids. Germline V gene data show CDR1 as SGDLS and CDR2 as YYNGEE. CDR3 amino acids: CASSLSPGGEAFF. The CDR3 nucleotides read TGTGCCAGCAGCCTTTCCCCCGGCGGTGAAGCTTTCTTT.

This clone was seen more than once but under ten times. V usage is TRBV6-2 or TRBV6-3 and J usage is TRBJ2-7, with D unclear. The CDR3 covers 11 residues. The germline V gene has CDR1 MNHEY and CDR2 SVGEGT. V was cut by 5 bases and J by 3 bases, with 5 bases left in between. This CDR3 reads CASSPNYEQYF. The CDR3 nucleotides are TGTGCCAGCAGTCCCAACTACGAGCAGTACTTC.

This chain joins TRBV19 and TRBJ1-1; 8 nucleotides agree with TRBD1. V lost 7 bases, J lost 4 bases, and 5 bases stayed unmatched. The CDR3 covers 13 residues. Germline V gene sequence: CDR1 LNHDA, CDR2 SQIVND (reference sequence). CDR3 bases: TGTGCCAGTACCCCGGACAGGGCCACTGAAGCTTTCTTT. Translating gives CASTPDRATEAFF.

V is TRBV5-1 and J is TRBJ2-1; no reliable D call. The CDR3 runs 16 residues. Germline values: CDR1 SGHRS, CDR2 YFSETQ. Trimming left V 0 bases short and J 2 bases short, with 12 bases between. In DNA form, the CDR3 reads TGCGCCAGCAGCTTGGAAGGCAGGCTTGCCTACAATGAGCAGTTCTTC. Amino acid sequence: CASSLEGRLAYNEQFF.

The chain joins TRBV3-1 (or the pseudogene TRBV3-2) to TRBJ2-2, with TRBD1 identical over 7 bases. The germline CDR1 and CDR2 sequences are LGHDT and YNNKEL (reference sequence). This CDR3 region has 15 residues. The V and J ends lost 8 bases and 2 bases, in that order; junction bases with no gene match: 8. The CDR3 region has the DNA TGTGCCAGCTCCCCGACAGGGTTAAACACCGGGGAGCTGTTTTTT. This encodes CASSPTGLNTGELFF.

The chain links TRBV9 to TRBJ2-7; D gene uncertain. Germline V gene data show CDR1 as SGDLS and CDR2 as YYNGEE. The CDR3 contains 13 residues. V lost 4 bases, J lost 6 bases, and 14 bases lay in between. The CDR3 is CASSLRLNSEQYF. Written as DNA, the CDR3 is TGTGCCAGCAGCCTGCGCTTGAACTCCGAGCAGTACTTC.